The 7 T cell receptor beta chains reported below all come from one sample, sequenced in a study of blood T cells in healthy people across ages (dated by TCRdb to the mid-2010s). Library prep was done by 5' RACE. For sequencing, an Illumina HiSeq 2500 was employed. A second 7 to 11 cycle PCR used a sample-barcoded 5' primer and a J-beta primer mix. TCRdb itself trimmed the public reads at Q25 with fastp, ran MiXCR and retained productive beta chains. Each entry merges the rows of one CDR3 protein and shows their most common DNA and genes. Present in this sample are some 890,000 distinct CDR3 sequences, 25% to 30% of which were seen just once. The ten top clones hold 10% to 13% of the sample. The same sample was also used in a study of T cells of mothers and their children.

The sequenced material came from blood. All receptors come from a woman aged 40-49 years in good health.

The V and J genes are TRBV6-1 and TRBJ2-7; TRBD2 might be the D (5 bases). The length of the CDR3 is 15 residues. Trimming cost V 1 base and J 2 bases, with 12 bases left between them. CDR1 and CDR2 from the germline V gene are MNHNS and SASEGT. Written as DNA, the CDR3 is TGTGCCAGCAGTGAAGACCCTAGCCGGACCTACGAGCAGTACTTC. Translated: CASSEDPSRTYEQYF.

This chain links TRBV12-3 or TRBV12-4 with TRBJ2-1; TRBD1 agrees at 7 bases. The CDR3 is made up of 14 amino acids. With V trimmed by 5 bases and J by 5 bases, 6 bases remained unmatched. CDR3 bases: TGTGCCAGCAGTCCACCGGGACAGAACAATGAGCAGTTCTTC. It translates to CASSPPGQNNEQFF.

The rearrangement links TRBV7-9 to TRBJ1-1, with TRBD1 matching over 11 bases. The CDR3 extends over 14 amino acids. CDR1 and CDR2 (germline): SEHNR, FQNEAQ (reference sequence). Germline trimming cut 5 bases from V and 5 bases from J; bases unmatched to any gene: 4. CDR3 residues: CASSTGQGATEAFF. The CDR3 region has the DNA TGTGCCAGCAGCACAGGACAGGGGGCAACTGAAGCTTTCTTT.

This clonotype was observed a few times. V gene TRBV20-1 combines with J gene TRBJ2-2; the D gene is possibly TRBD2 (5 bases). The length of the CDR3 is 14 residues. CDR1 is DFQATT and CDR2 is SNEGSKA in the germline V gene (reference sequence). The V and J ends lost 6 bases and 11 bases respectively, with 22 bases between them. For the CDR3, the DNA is TGCAGTGCCCGGCCCCCCTGGACGGGATCTGAGCTGTTTTTT. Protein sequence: CSARPPWTGSELFF.

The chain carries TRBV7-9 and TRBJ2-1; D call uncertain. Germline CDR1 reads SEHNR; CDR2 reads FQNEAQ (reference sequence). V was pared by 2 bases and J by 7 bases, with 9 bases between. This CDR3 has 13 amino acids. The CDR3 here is CASSLLFVNEQFF. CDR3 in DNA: TGTGCCAGCAGCTTATTATTCGTGAATGAGCAGTTCTTC.

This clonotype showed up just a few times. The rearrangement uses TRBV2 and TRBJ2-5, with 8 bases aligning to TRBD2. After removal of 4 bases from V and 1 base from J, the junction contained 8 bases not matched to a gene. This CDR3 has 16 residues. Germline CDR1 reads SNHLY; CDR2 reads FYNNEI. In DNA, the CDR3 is TGTGCCAGCAGTGGGGTTGGGCGGGGGGTCCAAGAGACCCAGTACTTC. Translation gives CASSGVGRGVQETQYF.

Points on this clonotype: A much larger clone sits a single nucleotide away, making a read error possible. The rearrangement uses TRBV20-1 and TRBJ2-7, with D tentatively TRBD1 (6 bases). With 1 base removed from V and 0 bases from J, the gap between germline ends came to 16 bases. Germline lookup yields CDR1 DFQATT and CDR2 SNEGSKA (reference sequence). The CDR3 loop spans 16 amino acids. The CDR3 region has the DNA TGCAGTGCTAGAGCACAGGGCACTAACATCTCCTACGAGCAGTACTTC. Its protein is CSARAQGTNISYEQYF.